A selection of T cell receptor beta chains follows, all from one sample in a study of cytomegalovirus exposure and HLA in healthy donors. Using immunoSEQ multiplex PCR, the repertoire was profiled, and TCRdb retains in-frame clones only, with some absent. The repertoire holds some 200,000 clones, with 80% to 85% as singletons. The sample comprised PBMCs. The source of these receptors is a woman under 40 in good health and CMV-seronegative. Each CDR3 is given with its conserved first and last residue. The order of the fields is CDR3 DNA, CDR3 protein, clone size, V gene, J gene, D gene. A D gene is named only where the DNA matches it firmly. Clone size, where shown, is once, few, many, or a class for clones that have expanded.

TGTGCCAGCAGCTTATCAACAGGGGGCCGGTACACTGAAGCTTTCTTT	CASSLSTGGRYTEAFF	few	TRBV5-5	TRBJ1-1	TRBD1
TGCGCCAGCAGCGGTTCACTAGCGGGAGGCCCGGAGCAGTTCTTC	CASSGSLAGGPEQFF	-	TRBV9	TRBJ2-1	TRBD2
TGCGCCAGCAGCTTAGGCTGGGGACAGGAAGGGTACAATGAGCAGTTCTTC	CASSLGWGQEGYNEQFF	-	TRBV5-1	TRBJ2-1	TRBD1
TGCGCCAGCAGCCAAGGTGGGACTCGTGGGGTTGGGGGTACGCAGTATTTT	CASSQGGTRGVGGTQYF	-	TRBV4-3	TRBJ2-3	-
TGTGCCAGCTCAGGGGACGGAGGACTTACGCGGGACCAGTACTTC	CASSGDGGLTRDQYF	-	TRBV18	TRBJ2-5	-
TGCGCCAGCAGCTTTCAAGAAAGACAGTTAACCCCCTACGAGCAGTACTTC	CASSFQERQLTPYEQYF	once	TRBV5-1	TRBJ2-7	-
TGTGCCAGCAGCCTTCGGGCGGGGGCGGCAGAGACCCAGTACTTC	CASSLRAGAAETQYF	-	TRBV9	TRBJ2-5	-
TGTGCCAGCAAGACAGGGGGTTGGGGTACGCAGTATTTT	CASKTGGWGTQYF	-	TRBV27	TRBJ2-3	TRBD1
TGTGCCAGCAGAACAACAGGAATCCCGTACTTC	CASRTTGIPYF	-	TRBV6-6	TRBJ2-5	-
TGTGCCAGCAGCGACAGGGGGAATGTCGGTGAAAAACTGTTTTTT	CASSDRGNVGEKLFF	-	TRBV27	TRBJ1-4	TRBD1
TGTGCCTGGACAGCAGGGATAGTTAAGGACACTGAAGCTTTCTTT	CAWTAGIVKDTEAFF	-	TRBV30	TRBJ1-1	-
TGTGCCAGCAGCAATAAGGACAGTCCCGGGGAGCTGTTTTTT	CASSNKDSPGELFF	-	TRBV21-1	TRBJ2-2	-
TGCGCCAGCAGCCAAGATGGCTCCGGACAGGGGGGCTACGAGCAGTACTTC	CASSQDGSGQGGYEQYF	few	TRBV4-3	TRBJ2-7	TRBD1
TGTGCCAGCAGTGTTCACAGGGAAAATTCACCCCTCCACTTT	CASSVHRENSPLHF	-	TRBV25-1	TRBJ1-6	-
TGTGCCATCAGTCCAAGGGGGGGCGGGGACACCGGGGAGCTGTTTTTT	CAISPRGGGDTGELFF	-	TRBV10-3	TRBJ2-2	-
TGCGCCAGCAGCTTCGACAGGCTAAATCAGCCCCAGCATTTT	CASSFDRLNQPQHF	once	TRBV5-1	TRBJ1-5	-
TGTGCCAGCAGCGTCCTTGTGCAGGGATATGGCTACACCTTC	CASSVLVQGYGYTF	-	TRBV9	TRBJ1-2	-
TGTGCCAGCAGTTTGGGCAGCCCCTATGACAATGAGCAGTTCTTC	CASSLGSPYDNEQFF	-	TRBV27	TRBJ2-1	-
-	CSSSFGPGQIYEQYF	-	TRBV7-9	TRBJ2-7	-
TGCGCCAGCAGCCACCTCAATCAGCCCCAGCATTTT	CASSHLNQPQHF	few	TRBV4-1	TRBJ1-5	-
TGTGCCTGGAGGGCTCTCGGGACAGGGTTTTCACCCCTCCACTTT	CAWRALGTGFSPLHF	-	TRBV30	TRBJ1-6	TRBD1
TGTGCCAGCAGTGGACAGGGAGGACTCTCCTACGAGCAGTACTTC	CASSGQGGLSYEQYF	-	TRBV2	TRBJ2-7	-
TGTGCCAGCAGCTTACAACATACGAACACCGGGGAGCTGTTTTTT	CASSLQHTNTGELFF	-	TRBV7-9	TRBJ2-2	-
TGTGCCAGCACCGAACCGGGACAGTCTAGCACAGATACGCAGTATTTT	CASTEPGQSSTDTQYF	-	TRBV28	TRBJ2-3	TRBD1
TGCGCCAGCAGCCCATATTCCGGGACAGCCATCTCTGGGGCCAACGTCCTGACTTTC	CASSPYSGTAISGANVLTF	-	TRBV5-1	TRBJ2-6	TRBD1
TGTGCCAGCGCCGGTGGGGGGGCATTAAACACCGGGGAGCTGTTTTTT	CASAGGGALNTGELFF	-	TRBV9	TRBJ2-2	-